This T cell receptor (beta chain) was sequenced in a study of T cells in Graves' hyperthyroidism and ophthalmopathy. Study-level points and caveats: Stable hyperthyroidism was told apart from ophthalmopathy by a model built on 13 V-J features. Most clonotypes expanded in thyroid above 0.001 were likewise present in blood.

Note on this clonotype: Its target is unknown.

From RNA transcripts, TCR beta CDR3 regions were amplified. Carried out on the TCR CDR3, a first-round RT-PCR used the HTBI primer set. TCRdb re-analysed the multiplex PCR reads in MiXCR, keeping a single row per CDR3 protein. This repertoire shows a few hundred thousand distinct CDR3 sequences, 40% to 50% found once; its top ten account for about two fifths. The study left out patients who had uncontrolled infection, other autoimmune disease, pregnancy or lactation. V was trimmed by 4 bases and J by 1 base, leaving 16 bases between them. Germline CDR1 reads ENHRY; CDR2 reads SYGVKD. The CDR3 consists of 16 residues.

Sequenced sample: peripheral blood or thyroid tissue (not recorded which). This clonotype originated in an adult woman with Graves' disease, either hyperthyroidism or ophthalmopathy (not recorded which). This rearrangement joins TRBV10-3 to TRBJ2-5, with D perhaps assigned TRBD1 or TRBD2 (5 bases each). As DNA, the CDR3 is TGTGCCATCAGTGTGGGGGTTGACGTTGGCCAAGAGACCCAGTACTTC. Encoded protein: CAISVGVDVGQETQYF.